What follows is one T cell receptor (beta chain) and its context. Its target is not known. This specimen comes from a study of beta chain features in type 1 diabetes. Findings and limits, study-wide: VDJ junctions from patients with type 1 diabetes contained fewer insertions and more deletions. These data did not resolve whether HLA type affects TCRB rearrangement. Type 1 diabetes patients had TCRB CDR3s that were shorter (moderately but significantly so) in all four CD4+ subsets.

Germline values: CDR1 MDHEN, CDR2 SYDVKM. The CDR3 runs 12 residues. The V and J ends lost 3 bases and 9 bases respectively, with 9 bases between them. Isolated RNA was reverse transcribed in full, so expressed TCRB transcripts were sequenced. Some clones are missing from TCRdb's copy, which holds only in-frame ones; the method was immunoSEQ multiplex PCR. The data show 250,000 to 350,000 clones, approximately 15% seen once. The receptor comes from a man aged 18 to 29 with type 1 diabetes. This chain connects TRBV28 to TRBJ2-1; weak D call: TRBD2 (6 bases). The sample comprised naive CD4+ T cells from blood. CDR3 nucleotides: TGTGCCAGCAGTTTCTGGCGGGGTGAGCAGTTCTTC. This sequence encodes CASSFWRGEQFF.